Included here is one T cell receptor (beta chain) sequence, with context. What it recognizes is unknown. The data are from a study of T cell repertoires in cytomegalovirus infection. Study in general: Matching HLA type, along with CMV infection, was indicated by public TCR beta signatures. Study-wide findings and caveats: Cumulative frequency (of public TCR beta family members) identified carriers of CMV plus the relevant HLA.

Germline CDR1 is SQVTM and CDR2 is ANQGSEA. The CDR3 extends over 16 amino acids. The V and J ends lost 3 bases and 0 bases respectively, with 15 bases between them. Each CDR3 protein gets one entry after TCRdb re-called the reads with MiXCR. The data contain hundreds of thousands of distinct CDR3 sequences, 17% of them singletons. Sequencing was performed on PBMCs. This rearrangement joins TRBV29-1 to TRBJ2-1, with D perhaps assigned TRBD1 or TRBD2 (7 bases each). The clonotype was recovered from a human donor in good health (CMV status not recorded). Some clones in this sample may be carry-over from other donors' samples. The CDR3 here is CSVEGGGPSSYNEQFF. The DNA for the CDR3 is TGCAGCGTTGAGGGAGGGGGCCCCAGCTCCTACAATGAGCAGTTCTTC.